These 29 T cell receptor beta chains came from one sample sequenced in a study of CD8 T cells in Susac syndrome. With random hexamers, roughly 0.45 to 1 ug RNA was reverse transcribed. TCRdb itself ran the immunoSEQ multiplex PCR reads through MiXCR, one entry per CDR3 protein. The sample has over 100,000 distinct CDR3 sequences, roughly 95% seen once. Sequenced input: CD4+ T cells from PBMCs. The origin of the receptors is a human donor with Susac syndrome.

This clonotype was picked up one time. The genes are TRBV4-2 and TRBJ1-2, with a possible D match to TRBD1 (5 bases). Germline loops: CDR1 LGHNA, CDR2 YNFKEQ. The CDR3 extends over 16 amino acids. V shed 0 bases and J shed 5 bases, with 16 bases lying between them. CDR3 sequence (DNA): TGTGCCAGCAGCCAAGATGGCGGGGGAGGTCTGTATGGCTACACCTTC. Protein sequence: CASSQDGGGGLYGYTF.

CDR3 residues: CASSLRASNVNEQFF. The CDR3 region has the DNA TGTGCCAGCAGCTTAAGGGCCAGTAATGTGAATGAGCAGTTCTTC. This chain links TRBV11-1 with TRBJ2-1; no clear D gene. The CDR3 totals 15 residues. CDR1 is SGHAT and CDR2 is FQDESV in the germline V gene (reference sequence). The V end lost 2 bases, the J end lost 7 bases, and 15 bases lay between the germline ends.

V gene TRBV7-2 combines with J gene TRBJ1-1; D unclear. The CDR3 extends over 14 amino acids. Trimming cost V 2 bases and J 4 bases, with 11 bases left between them. Germline V gene lookup returns CDR1 SGHTA and CDR2 FQGNSA. CDR3 in amino acids: CASSLSRSSTEAFF. CDR3 nucleotides: TGTGCCAGCAGCTTAAGTAGGTCGAGCACTGAAGCTTTCTTT.

The chain employs TRBV20-1 and TRBJ2-5; D might be TRBD1 (5 bases). This CDR3 spans 11 amino acids. The germline V gene has CDR1 DFQATT and CDR2 SNEGSKA (reference sequence). Trimming removed 4 bases from V and 4 bases from J, with 7 bases in between. The CDR3 loop is CSATGPETQYF. The CDR3 bases are TGCAGTGCTACAGGGCCAGAGACCCAGTACTTC.

J is TRBJ2-3 and V is TRBV6-5; D is ambiguous. This CDR3 has 13 amino acids. The V and J ends lost 0 bases and 2 bases respectively, with 3 bases between them. Germline V gene sequence: CDR1 MNHEY, CDR2 SVGAGI. The DNA for the CDR3 is TGTGCCAGCAGTTACTCGATCACAGATACGCAGTATTTT. Encoded protein: CASSYSITDTQYF.

V is TRBV3-1 and J is TRBJ1-3; 8 bases align to TRBD1. The germline CDR1 and CDR2 sequences are LGHDT and YNNKEL (reference sequence). This CDR3 contains 16 residues. The trim removed 0 bases at V and 2 bases at J, leaving 3 bases unmatched. CDR3 coding DNA: TGTGCCAGCAGCCAAGATAGGGGACAGGCTGGAAACACCATATATTTT. It specifies CASSQDRGQAGNTIYF.

V usage is TRBV20-1 and J usage is TRBJ1-4, with D unclear. V dropped 1 base and J dropped 6 bases, with 6 bases sitting between them. Per germline, CDR1 DFQATT and CDR2 SNEGSKA (reference sequence). This CDR3 has 12 amino acids. Written as DNA, the CDR3 is TGCAGTGCTAGAGGGTTTGATGAAAAACTGTTTTTT. Protein sequence: CSARGFDEKLFF.

The chain has TRBV5-1 and TRBJ2-5; no clear D gene. Looked up from germline, CDR1 is SGHRS and CDR2 is YFSETQ. Trimming shortened V by 3 bases and J by 1 base, and 7 bases separated the two germline ends. The CDR3 runs 13 residues. Written as DNA, the CDR3 is TGCGCCAGCAGCTGGCAGCTCCAAGAGACCCAGTACTTC. Translated, it gives CASSWQLQETQYF.

This chain connects TRBV24-1 to TRBJ2-6; D ambiguous. The CDR3 sequence is 12 residues long. Trimming stripped 5 bases from V and 3 bases from J, with 1 base between. CDR1 and CDR2 from the germline V gene are KGHDR and SFDVKD. The CDR3 nucleotides are TGTGCCACCAGTGTTGGGGCCAACGTCCTGACTTTC. Its translation: CATSVGANVLTF.

The chain couples TRBV6-1 to TRBJ2-1; TRBD2 matches at 8 bases. Germline values: CDR1 MNHNS, CDR2 SASEGT. The V and J ends lost 5 bases and 3 bases, in that order; junction bases with no gene match: 12. CDR3 length: 17 residues. Written as DNA, the CDR3 is TGTGCCAGCAGTCCCATCTTTACTAGCGGAAGCTACAATGAGCAGTTCTTC. The encoded protein is CASSPIFTSGSYNEQFF.

The chain uses TRBV4-1 and TRBJ1-5; a weak D match, TRBD1 (6 bases). The CDR3 contains 15 residues. Germline V CDR1 and CDR2: MGHRA, YSYEKL. With 0 bases removed from V and 7 bases from J, the gap between germline ends came to 13 bases. Written as DNA, the CDR3 is TGCGCCAGCAGCCAAGATCTTGGGGGCCGGCAGCCCCAGCATTTT. Translation gives CASSQDLGGRQPQHF.

The chain recombines TRBV2 with TRBJ2-1, with D possibly TRBD2 on 5 matching bases. This CDR3 has 17 amino acids. From germline, CDR1 is SNHLY and CDR2 FYNNEI. V shed 4 bases and J shed 7 bases, with 23 bases lying between them. The CDR3 is CASSGSVLARAANEQFF. The CDR3, as DNA: TGTGCCAGCAGTGGTAGTGTTCTAGCCCGGGCCGCAAATGAGCAGTTCTTC.

The CDR3 region is CASSFLAGGGRTDTQYF. The CDR3 nucleotides are TGTGCCAGCAGCTTCCTAGCGGGAGGGGGGAGGACAGATACGCAGTATTTT. The rearrangement uses TRBV7-2 and TRBJ2-3; 12 bases match TRBD2. The CDR3 spans 17 residues. Per the germline V gene, CDR1 is SGHTA and CDR2 is FQGNSA. J gave up 3 bases and V 3 bases, and 7 bases lay outside the gene matches.

V usage is TRBV14 and J usage is TRBJ1-2; TRBD1 matches at 8 bases. CDR1 and CDR2 from the germline V gene are SGHDN and FVKESK. With V trimmed by 1 base and J by 7 bases, 5 bases remained unmatched. The CDR3 spans 14 residues. In DNA form, the CDR3 reads TGTGCCAGCAGCCAAGGACAGGGGTGGAGTGGCTACACCTTC. It encodes CASSQGQGWSGYTF.

The CDR3 region has the DNA TGTGCCAGCAGGCAAGGCATCGAGGAGCAGTTCTTC. This codes for CASRQGIEEQFF. This sequence joins TRBV7-8 and TRBJ2-1; the D is unclear. This CDR3 is built from 12 residues. Germline V gives CDR1 SGHVS, CDR2 FQNEAQ. V shed 6 bases and J shed 10 bases, with 13 bases lying between them. Using reference TRBV7-8 and TRBJ2-1 for the parts outside the CDR3, the full variable domain is GAGVSQSPRYKVAKRGQDVALRCDPISGHVSLFWYQQALGQGPEFLTYFQNEAQLDKSGLPSDRFFAERPEGSVSTLKIQRTQQEDSAVYLCASRQGIEEQFFGPGTRLTVL.

The chain couples TRBV18 to TRBJ2-3, with no clear D. This CDR3 comprises 15 residues. V lost 0 bases and J 6 bases, leaving 13 bases between the germline ends. Germline V lookup: CDR1 KGHSH, CDR2 LQKENI. The CDR3 loop reads CASSPPAAPGDTQYF. The CDR3 DNA follows: TGTGCCAGCTCACCACCGGCAGCCCCTGGGGATACGCAGTATTTT.

This clonotype was recorded only once. The rearrangement links TRBV27 to TRBJ2-7, with D perhaps matching TRBD2 (5 bases). Germline CDR1 is MNHEY and CDR2 is SMNVEV (reference sequence). Between the trimmed V and J ends, which lost 4 bases and 3 bases, there was a span of 13 bases. This CDR3 is built from 14 residues. The DNA of the CDR3 is TGTGCCAGCAGTTCCCTTTCGGGAAGCTACGAGCAGTACTTC. Protein: CASSSLSGSYEQYF.

The rearrangement joins TRBV12-3 or TRBV12-4 to TRBJ2-7; a possible D gene is TRBD1 (5 bases). V lost 5 bases and J 1 base, leaving 9 bases between the germline ends. CDR3 length equals 13 residues. CDR3 nucleotide sequence: TGTGCCAGCAGTGGCGACAGATCCTACGAGCAGTACTTC. The encoded protein is CASSGDRSYEQYF.

This clonotype was observed a few times. The rearrangement uses TRBV6-6 and TRBJ1-1; unclear D gene. V shed 4 bases and J shed 0 bases, with 9 bases lying between them. Germline CDR1 is MNHNY and CDR2 is SVGAGI (reference sequence). The CDR3 contains 14 residues. In DNA, the CDR3 is TGTGCCAGCAGTTTCGGCGGAGTGAACACTGAAGCTTTCTTT. Translating gives CASSFGGVNTEAFF.

This chain connects TRBV5-4 to TRBJ2-3; the match to TRBD2 covers 8 bases. Germline CDR1 reads SGHNT; CDR2 reads YYREEE (reference sequence). Germline trimming cut 0 bases from V and 4 bases from J; bases unmatched to any gene: 7. The CDR3 contains 16 residues. As DNA, the CDR3 is TGTGCCAGCAGCTTGGGGCTAGCGGGTAGTTCAGATACGCAGTATTTT. Its protein product is CASSLGLAGSSDTQYF.

The chain uses TRBV30 and TRBJ2-1, with TRBD2 matching over 11 bases. Germline-derived CDR1 and CDR2 are GTSNPN and SVGIG (reference sequence). The CDR3 length is 14 residues. The V gene end was trimmed by 2 bases and the J gene end by 12 bases; junction bases not matched to a gene: 9. CDR3 region: CAWSRGLAGGVQFF. In nucleotides, the CDR3 is TGTGCCTGGAGTCGGGGTCTAGCGGGAGGCGTGCAGTTCTTC.

V gene TRBV5-4 combines with J gene TRBJ1-5; D not certain. Germline-derived CDR1 and CDR2 are SGHNT and YYREEE (reference sequence). The V end was cut by 4 bases, the J end by 5 bases, with 4 bases between. The CDR3 is 11 residues long. In nucleotides, the CDR3 is TGTGCCAGCAGCCAGCATCAGCCCCAGCATTTT. This codes for CASSQHQPQHF.

V usage is TRBV7-9 and J usage is TRBJ2-7, with D possibly TRBD1 on 5 matching bases. The CDR3 totals 15 residues. Trimming removed 1 base at V and 6 bases at J, with 16 bases between. Germline values: CDR1 SEHNR, CDR2 FQNEAQ (reference sequence). As DNA, the CDR3 is TGTGCCAGCAGCTTAGAGGCAGGGAATTCCGGCGAGCAGTACTTC. Encoded protein: CASSLEAGNSGEQYF.

This chain joins TRBV12-3 or TRBV12-4 and TRBJ2-7; D gene ambiguous. This CDR3 region has 12 residues. V gave up 2 bases and J gave up 6 bases, with 8 bases separating them. This chain's CDR3 is CASSLRRREQYF. The CDR3 DNA reads as TGTGCCAGCAGTTTACGGCGGCGCGAGCAGTACTTC.

The chain has TRBV5-4 and TRBJ2-3; the D is unclear. This CDR3 has 14 residues. V shed 0 bases and J shed 1 base, with 6 bases lying between them. The germline V gene encodes CDR1 SGHNT and CDR2 YYREEE (reference sequence). The CDR3 DNA follows: TGTGCCAGCAGCTTGGGGGAACGCACAGATACGCAGTATTTT. Its protein product is CASSLGERTDTQYF. Using reference TRBV5-4 and TRBJ2-3 for the parts outside the CDR3, the full variable domain is ETGVTQSPTHLIKTRGQQVTLRCSSQSGHNTVSWYQQALGQGPQFIFQYYREEENGRGNFPPRFSGLQFPNYSSELNVNALELDDSALYLCASSLGERTDTQYFGPGTRLTVL.

This clonotype occurred a few times. This chain joins TRBV29-1 and TRBJ1-5; no clear D. The CDR3 is made up of 14 amino acids. The germline V gene encodes CDR1 SQVTM and CDR2 ANQGSEA. Trimming took off 7 bases at V and 1 base at J, with 14 bases between the two ends. The CDR3 loop reads CSAIIVDSNQPQHF. The CDR3 DNA sequence: TGCAGCGCTATTATAGTGGACAGCAATCAGCCCCAGCATTTT.

J is TRBJ2-1 and V is TRBV4-2; 14 bases align to TRBD2. J was trimmed by 6 bases and V by 8 bases; bases with no gene match: 9. The CDR3 is 16 amino acids. From germline, CDR1 is LGHNA and CDR2 YNFKEQ. The CDR3 coding sequence is TGTGCCAGCGCTAAAGGGACTAGCGGGAGTCTCAATGAGCAGTTCTTC. It is translated as CASAKGTSGSLNEQFF.

This clonotype showed up just once. The chain combines TRBV15 with TRBJ2-3, with unresolved D. Deletions cut 0 bases from V and 2 bases from J, with 12 bases between. Germline V gene lookup returns CDR1 LNHNV and CDR2 YYDKDF (reference sequence). The CDR3 runs to 16 residues. In DNA form, the CDR3 reads TGTGCCACCAGCAGAGATCTGGCAGCGAACACAGATACGCAGTATTTT. Encoded protein: CATSRDLAANTDTQYF.

This clonotype was found once. The genes are TRBV5-4 and TRBJ2-1; no clear D gene. CDR3 length: 11 residues. Per the germline V gene, CDR1 is SGHNT and CDR2 is YYREEE (reference sequence). V gave up 4 bases and J gave up 9 bases, with 8 bases separating them. CDR3 bases: TGTGCCAGCAGCACCTTGCGTGAGCAGTTCTTC. As protein: CASSTLREQFF.